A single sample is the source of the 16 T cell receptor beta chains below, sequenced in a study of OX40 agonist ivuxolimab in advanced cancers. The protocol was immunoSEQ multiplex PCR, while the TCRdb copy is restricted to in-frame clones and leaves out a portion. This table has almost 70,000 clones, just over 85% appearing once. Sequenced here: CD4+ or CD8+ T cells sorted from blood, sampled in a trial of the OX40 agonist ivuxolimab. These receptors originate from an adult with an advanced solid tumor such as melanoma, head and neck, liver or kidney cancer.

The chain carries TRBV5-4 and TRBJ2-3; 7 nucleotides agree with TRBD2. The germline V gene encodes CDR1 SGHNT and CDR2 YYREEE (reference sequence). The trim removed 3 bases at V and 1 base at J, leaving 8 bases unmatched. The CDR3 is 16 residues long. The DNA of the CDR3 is TGTGCCAGCAGCTCCTATAGCCGGGGGGGCACAGATACGCAGTATTTT. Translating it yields CASSSYSRGGTDTQYF.

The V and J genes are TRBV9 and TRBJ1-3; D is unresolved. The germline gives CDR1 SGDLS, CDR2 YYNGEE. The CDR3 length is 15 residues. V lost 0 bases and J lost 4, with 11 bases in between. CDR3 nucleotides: TGTGCCAGCAGCGTAGATCCGGGTGAGGGAAACACCATATATTTT. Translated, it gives CASSVDPGEGNTIYF.

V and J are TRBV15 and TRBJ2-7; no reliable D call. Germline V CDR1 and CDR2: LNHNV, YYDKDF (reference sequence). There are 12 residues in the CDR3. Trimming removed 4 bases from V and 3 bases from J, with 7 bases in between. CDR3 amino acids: CATSTVGYEQYF. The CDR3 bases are TGTGCCACCAGCACGGTAGGCTACGAGCAGTACTTC.

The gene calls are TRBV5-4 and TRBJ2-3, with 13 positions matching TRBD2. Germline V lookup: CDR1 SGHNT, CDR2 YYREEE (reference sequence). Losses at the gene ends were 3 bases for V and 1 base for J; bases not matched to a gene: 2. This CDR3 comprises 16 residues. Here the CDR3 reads CASSSGTSGGTDTQYF. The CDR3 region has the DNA TGTGCCAGCAGCTCCGGGACTAGCGGGGGCACAGATACGCAGTATTTT.

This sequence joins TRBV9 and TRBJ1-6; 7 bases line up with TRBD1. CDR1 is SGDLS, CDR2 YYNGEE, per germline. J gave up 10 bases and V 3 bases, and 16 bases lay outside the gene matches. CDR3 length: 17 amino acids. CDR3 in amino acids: CASSDRQGLSPRSPLHF. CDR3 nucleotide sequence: TGTGCCAGCAGCGACCGACAGGGACTATCCCCCCGCTCACCCCTCCACTTT.

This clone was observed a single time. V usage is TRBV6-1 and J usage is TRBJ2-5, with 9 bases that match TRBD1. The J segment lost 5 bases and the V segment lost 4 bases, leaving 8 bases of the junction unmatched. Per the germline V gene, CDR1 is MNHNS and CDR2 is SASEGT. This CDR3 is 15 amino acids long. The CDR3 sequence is CASSVGTGYSETQYF. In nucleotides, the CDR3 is TGTGCCAGCAGTGTCGGGACAGGGTATAGTGAGACCCAGTACTTC.

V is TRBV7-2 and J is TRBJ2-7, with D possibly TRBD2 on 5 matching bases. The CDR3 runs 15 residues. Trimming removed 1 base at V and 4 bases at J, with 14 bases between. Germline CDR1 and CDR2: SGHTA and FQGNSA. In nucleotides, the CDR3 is TGTGCCAGCAGCTTAGTGCGAGGGCTTCAGTACGAGCAGTACTTC. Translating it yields CASSLVRGLQYEQYF.

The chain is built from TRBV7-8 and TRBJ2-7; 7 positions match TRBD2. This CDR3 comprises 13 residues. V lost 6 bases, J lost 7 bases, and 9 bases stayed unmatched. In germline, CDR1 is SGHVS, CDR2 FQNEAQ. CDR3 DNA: TGTGCCAGCAGTCCCGGCGGGGGTTGGGAGCAGTACTTC. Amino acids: CASSPGGGWEQYF.

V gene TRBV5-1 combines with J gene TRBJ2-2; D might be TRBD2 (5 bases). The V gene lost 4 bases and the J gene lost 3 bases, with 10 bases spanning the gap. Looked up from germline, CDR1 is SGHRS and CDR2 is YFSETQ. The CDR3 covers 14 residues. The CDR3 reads CASSGYGDTGELFF. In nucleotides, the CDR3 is TGCGCCAGCAGCGGCTACGGGGACACCGGGGAGCTGTTTTTT.

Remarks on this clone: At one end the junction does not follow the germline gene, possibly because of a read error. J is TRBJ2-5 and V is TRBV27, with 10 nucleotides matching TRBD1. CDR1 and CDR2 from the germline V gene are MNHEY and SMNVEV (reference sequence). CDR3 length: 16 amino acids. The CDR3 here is CAGSLRQGAPEETQYF. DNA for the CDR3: TGTGCCGGCAGTCTCCGACAGGGGGCCCCCGAAGAGACCCAGTACTTC.

The CDR3 DNA is TGTGCCAGCAGCGTAGGGGGGGCGAGCTCTGGAAACACCATATATTTT. This codes for CASSVGGASSGNTIYF. The V gene is TRBV9, the J gene TRBJ1-3, with D perhaps TRBD1 (6 bases). Germline lookup yields CDR1 SGDLS and CDR2 YYNGEE. The CDR3 sequence is 16 residues long. V was shortened by 0 bases and J by 0 bases, with 10 bases between the two germline ends.

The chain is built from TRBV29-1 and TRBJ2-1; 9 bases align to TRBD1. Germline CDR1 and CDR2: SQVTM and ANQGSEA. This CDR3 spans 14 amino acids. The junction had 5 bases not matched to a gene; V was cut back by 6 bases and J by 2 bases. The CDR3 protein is CSVARQGAYNEQFF. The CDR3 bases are TGCAGCGTCGCCCGACAGGGGGCCTACAATGAGCAGTTCTTC.

The CDR3 coding sequence is TGCGCCAGCAGCTTGGGGACTAGCGGGGGCCGCTACGAGCAGTACTTC. It yields the protein CASSLGTSGGRYEQYF. The chain recombines TRBV5-1 with TRBJ2-7, with 13 bases lining up with TRBD2. V trimming: 0 bases; J trimming: 3 bases; junction bases outside the gene matches: 3. The CDR3 covers 16 residues. The germline CDR1 and CDR2 sequences are SGHRS and YFSETQ.

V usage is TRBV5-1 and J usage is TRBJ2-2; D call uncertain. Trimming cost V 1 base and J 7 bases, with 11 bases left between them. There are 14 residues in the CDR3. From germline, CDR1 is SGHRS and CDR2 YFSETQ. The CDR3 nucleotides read TGCGCCAGCAGCTTGCAGGCCCCGGGCGGGGAGCTGTTTTTT. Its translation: CASSLQAPGGELFF.

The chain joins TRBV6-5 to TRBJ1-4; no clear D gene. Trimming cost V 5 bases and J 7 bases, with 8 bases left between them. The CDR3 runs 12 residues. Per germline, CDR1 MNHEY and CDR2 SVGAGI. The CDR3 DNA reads TGTGCCAGCAGTCCCCCGGGTGAAAAACTGTTTTTT. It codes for CASSPPGEKLFF.

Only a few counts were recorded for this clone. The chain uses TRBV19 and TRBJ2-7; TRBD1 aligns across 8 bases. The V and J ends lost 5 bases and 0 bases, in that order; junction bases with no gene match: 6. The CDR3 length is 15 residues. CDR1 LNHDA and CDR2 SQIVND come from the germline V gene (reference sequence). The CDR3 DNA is TGTGCCAGTAGTCCACCGGGACAGGACTCCTACGAGCAGTACTTC. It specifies CASSPPGQDSYEQYF.